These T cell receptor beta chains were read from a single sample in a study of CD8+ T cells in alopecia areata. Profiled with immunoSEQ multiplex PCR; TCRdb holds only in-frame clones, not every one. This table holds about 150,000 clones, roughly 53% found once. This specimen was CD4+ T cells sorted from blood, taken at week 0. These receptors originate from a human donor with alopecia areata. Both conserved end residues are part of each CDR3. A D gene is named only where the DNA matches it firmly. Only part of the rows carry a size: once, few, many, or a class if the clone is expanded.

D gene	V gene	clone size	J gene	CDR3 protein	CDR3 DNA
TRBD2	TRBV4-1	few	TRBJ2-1	CASRRSGGPMSYNEQFF	TGCGCCAGCAGGCGTAGCGGGGGGCCCATGTCCTACAATGAGCAGTTCTTC
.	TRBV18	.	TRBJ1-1	CASSPIETTEAFF	TGTGCCAGCTCACCAATCGAGACCACTGAAGCTTTCTTT
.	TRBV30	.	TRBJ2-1	CAWATGLRTYNEQFF	TGTGCCTGGGCTACGGGACTCCGAACCTACAATGAGCAGTTCTTC
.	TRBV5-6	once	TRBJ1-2	CASSLDIRLDYGYTF	TGTGCCAGCAGCTTGGATATTCGTTTGGACTATGGCTACACCTTC
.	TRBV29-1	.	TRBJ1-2	CSVVSGGDYGYTF	TGCAGCGTTGTCTCGGGGGGCGACTATGGCTACACCTTC
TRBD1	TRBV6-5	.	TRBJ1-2	CASSRDRVDGYTF	TGTGCCAGCAGCCGGGACAGGGTTGATGGCTACACCTTC
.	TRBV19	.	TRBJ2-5	CASSDNTQETQYF	TGTGCCAGTAGTGATAACACCCAAGAGACCCAGTACTTC
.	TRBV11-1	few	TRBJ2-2	CASSLPAGELFF	TGTGCCAGCAGCCTACCGGCCGGGGAGCTGTTTTTT
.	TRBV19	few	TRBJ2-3	CASSTRVSADTQYF	TGTGCCAGTAGTACCAGGGTTTCCGCAGATACGCAGTATTTT
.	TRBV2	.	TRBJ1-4	CASRLTSEKLFF	TGTGCCAGCAGACTGACTAGTGAAAAACTGTTTTTT
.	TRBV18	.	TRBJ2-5	CASSPPMAGKTPQETQYF	TGTGCCAGCTCACCCCCTATGGCGGGGAAGACCCCCCAAGAGACCCAGTACTTC
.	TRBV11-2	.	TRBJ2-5	CASTGAGQETQYF	TGTGCCAGCACCGGAGCGGGCCAAGAGACCCAGTACTTC
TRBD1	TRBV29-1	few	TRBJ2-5	CSAYVRRQGEWETQYF	TGCAGCGCCTACGTGAGAAGGCAGGGGGAGTGGGAGACCCAGTACTTC
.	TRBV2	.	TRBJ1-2	CASRGGPDGYTF	TGTGCCAGCAGGGGGGGGCCGGATGGCTACACCTTC
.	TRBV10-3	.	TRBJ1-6	CASRPGGDNSPLHF	TGTGCCTCCAGGCCGGGGGGGGATAATTCACCCCTCCACTTT
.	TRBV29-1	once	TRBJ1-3	CSADSSGNTIYF	TGCAGCGCGGACAGTTCTGGAAACACCATATATTTT
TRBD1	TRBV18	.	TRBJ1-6	CASSPATGSNSPLHF	TGTGCCAGCTCACCAGCGACAGGGTCGAATTCACCCCTCCACTTT
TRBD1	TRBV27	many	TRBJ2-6	CASSLQGQAGANVLTF	TGTGCCAGCAGTCTACAGGGGCAGGCTGGGGCCAACGTCCTGACTTTC
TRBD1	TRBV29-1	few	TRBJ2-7	CAVGQISYEQYF	TGCGCCGTGGGACAGATTTCCTACGAGCAGTACTTC
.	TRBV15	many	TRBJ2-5	CATRATGNKETQYF	TGTGCCACCAGAGCAACAGGGAACAAAGAGACCCAGTACTTC
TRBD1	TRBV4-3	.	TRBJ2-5	CASSRLIGGEETQYF	TGCGCCAGCAGCCGGCTCATAGGGGGCGAGGAGACCCAGTACTTC
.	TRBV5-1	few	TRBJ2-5	CASSQSGHHQETQYF	TGCGCCAGCAGCCAGAGTGGACACCACCAAGAGACCCAGTACTTC
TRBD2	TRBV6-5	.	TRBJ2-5	CASRTSGGPAETQYF	TGTGCCAGCAGAACTAGCGGGGGGCCGGCGGAGACCCAGTACTTC
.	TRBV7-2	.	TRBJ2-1	CASSSQGFYNEQFF	TGTGCCAGCAGCTCGCAGGGCTTTTACAATGAGCAGTTCTTC
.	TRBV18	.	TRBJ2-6	CASSPFWDSGANVLTF	TGTGCCAGCTCACCATTTTGGGACTCTGGGGCCAACGTCCTGACTTTC
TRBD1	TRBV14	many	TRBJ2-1	CASSQVGTGEQFF	TGTGCCAGCAGCCAAGTTGGGACAGGGGAGCAGTTCTTC
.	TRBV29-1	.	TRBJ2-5	CSVAWGSQETQYF	TGCAGCGTTGCGTGGGGGAGCCAAGAGACCCAGTACTTC
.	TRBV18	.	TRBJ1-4	CASSTGNVAATNEKLFF	TGTGCCAGCTCAACGGGAAATGTAGCGGCAACTAATGAAAAACTGTTTTTT
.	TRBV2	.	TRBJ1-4	CASTGIPWEKLFF	TGTGCCAGCACGGGTATCCCATGGGAAAAACTGTTTTTT
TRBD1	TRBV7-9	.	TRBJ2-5	CASSSLGTGGGETQYF	TGTGCCAGCAGCTCGCTGGGGACAGGGGGCGGAGAGACCCAGTACTTC
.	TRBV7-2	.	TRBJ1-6	CASSQGQYNSPLHF	TGTGCCAGCAGCCAGGGTCAGTATAATTCACCCCTCCACTTT
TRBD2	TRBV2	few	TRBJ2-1	CASTSGGYNEQFF	TGTGCCAGCACTAGCGGGGGATACAATGAGCAGTTCTTC
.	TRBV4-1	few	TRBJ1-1	CASSFRRNTEAFF	TGCGCCAGCAGCTTCCGTCGGAACACTGAAGCTTTCTTT
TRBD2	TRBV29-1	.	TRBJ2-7	CSVQGGYEQYF	TGCAGCGTCCAGGGAGGGTACGAGCAGTACTTC
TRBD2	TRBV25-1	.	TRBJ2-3	CASSDAGGRRDTQYF	TGTGCCAGCAGTGATGCGGGGGGCCGACGAGATACGCAGTATTTT
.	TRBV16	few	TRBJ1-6	CASSLWSANSPLHF	TGTGCCAGCAGCCTCTGGTCGGCTAATTCACCCCTCCACTTT
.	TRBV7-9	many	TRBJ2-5	CASSPGETQYF	TGTGCCAGCAGCCCCGGGGAGACCCAGTACTTC
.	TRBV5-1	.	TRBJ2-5	CASSRDEETQYF	TGCGCCAGCAGCAGGGACGAGGAGACCCAGTACTTC
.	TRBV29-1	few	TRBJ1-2	CSVLTDYGYTF	TGCAGCGTCCTGACTGACTATGGCTACACCTTC
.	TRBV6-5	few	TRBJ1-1	CASSYSGKNTEAFF	TGTGCCAGCAGTTACTCGGGGAAGAACACTGAAGCTTTCTTT
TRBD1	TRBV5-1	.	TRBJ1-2	CASSPQGDGYTF	TGCGCCAGCAGCCCTCAGGGGGATGGCTACACCTTC
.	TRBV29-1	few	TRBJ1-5	CSVQGTSNQPQHF	TGCAGCGTACAGGGTACGAGCAATCAGCCCCAGCATTTT
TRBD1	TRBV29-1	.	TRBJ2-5	CSVENNRGRGTQYF	TGCAGCGTTGAAAATAACAGGGGCCGGGGGACCCAGTACTTC
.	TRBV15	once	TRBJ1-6	CATSRPPLGFPLHF	TGTGCCACCAGCAGACCGCCCCTGGGGTTCCCCCTCCACTTT